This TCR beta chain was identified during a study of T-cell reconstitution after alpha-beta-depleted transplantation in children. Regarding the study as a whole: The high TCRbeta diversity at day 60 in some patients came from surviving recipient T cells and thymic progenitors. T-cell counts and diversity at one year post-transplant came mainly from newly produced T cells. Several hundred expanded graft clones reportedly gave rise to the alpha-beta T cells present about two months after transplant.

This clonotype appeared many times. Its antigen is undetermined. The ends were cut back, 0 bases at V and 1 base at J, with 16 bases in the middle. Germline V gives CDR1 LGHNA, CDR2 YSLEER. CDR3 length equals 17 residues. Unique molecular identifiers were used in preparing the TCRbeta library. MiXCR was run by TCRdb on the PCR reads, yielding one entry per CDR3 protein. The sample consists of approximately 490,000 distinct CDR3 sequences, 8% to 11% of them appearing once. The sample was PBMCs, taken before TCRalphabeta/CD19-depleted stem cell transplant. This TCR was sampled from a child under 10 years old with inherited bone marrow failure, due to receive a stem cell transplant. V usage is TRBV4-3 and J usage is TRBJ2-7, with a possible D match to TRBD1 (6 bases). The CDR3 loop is CASSQDPPGQGSYEQYF. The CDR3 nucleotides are TGCGCCAGCAGCCAAGACCCACCGGGACAAGGTTCCTACGAGCAGTACTTC.